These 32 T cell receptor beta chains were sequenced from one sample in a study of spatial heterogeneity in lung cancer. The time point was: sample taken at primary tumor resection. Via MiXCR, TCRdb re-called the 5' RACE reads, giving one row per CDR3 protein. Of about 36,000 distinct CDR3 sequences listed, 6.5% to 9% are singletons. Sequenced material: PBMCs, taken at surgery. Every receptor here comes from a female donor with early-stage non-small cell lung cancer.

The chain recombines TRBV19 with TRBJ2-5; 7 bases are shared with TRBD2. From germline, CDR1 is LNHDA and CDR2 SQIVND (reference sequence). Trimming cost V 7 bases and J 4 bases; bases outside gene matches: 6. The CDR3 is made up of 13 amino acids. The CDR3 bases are TGTGCCAGTAATGAGCGGGGTGGAGAGACCCAGTACTTC. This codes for CASNERGGETQYF.

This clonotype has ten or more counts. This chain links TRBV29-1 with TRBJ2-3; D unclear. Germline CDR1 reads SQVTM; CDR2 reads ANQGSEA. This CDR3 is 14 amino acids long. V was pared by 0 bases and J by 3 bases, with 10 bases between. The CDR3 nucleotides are TGCAGCGTTGAAGACAGGCTTTCGACAGATACGCAGTATTTT. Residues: CSVEDRLSTDTQYF.

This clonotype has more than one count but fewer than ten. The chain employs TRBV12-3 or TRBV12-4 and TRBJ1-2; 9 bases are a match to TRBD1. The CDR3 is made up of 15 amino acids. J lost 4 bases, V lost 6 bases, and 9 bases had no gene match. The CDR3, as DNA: TGTGCCAGCAGCAGTCCCGGGACAGGGATCTATGGCTACACCTTC. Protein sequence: CASSSPGTGIYGYTF.

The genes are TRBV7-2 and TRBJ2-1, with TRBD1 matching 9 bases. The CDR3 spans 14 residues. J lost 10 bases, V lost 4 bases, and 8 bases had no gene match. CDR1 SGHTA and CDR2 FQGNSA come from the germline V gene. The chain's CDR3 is CASSSGTGTKEQFF. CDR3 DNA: TGTGCCAGCAGCTCTGGGACAGGGACAAAGGAGCAGTTCTTC.

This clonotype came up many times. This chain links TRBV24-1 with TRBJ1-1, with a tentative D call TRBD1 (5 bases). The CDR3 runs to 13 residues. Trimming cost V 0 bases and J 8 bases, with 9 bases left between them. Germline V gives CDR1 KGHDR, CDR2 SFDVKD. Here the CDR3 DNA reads TGTGCCACCAGTGATTTGTGGGGGGAGGAAGCTTTCTTT. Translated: CATSDLWGEEAFF.

CDR3 nucleotide sequence: TGTGCCAGCTGTGCCCCCGGACAGGGAAACACTGAAGCTTTCTTT. It encodes CASCAPGQGNTEAFF. The chain employs TRBV6-2 or TRBV6-3 and TRBJ1-1; 8 nucleotides agree with TRBD1. The CDR3 extends over 15 amino acids. Germline-derived CDR1 and CDR2 are MNHEY and SVGEGT. Trimming at V came to 8 bases and at J to 2 bases, leaving 10 bases not matched to a gene.

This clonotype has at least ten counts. The CDR3 sequence is CASSQTVAGNTIYF. Written as DNA, the CDR3 is TGCGCCAGCAGCCAGACGGTCGCGGGAAACACCATATATTTT. V gene TRBV4-1 combines with J gene TRBJ1-3; D is undetermined. Trimming cost V 3 bases and J 4 bases, with 10 bases left between them. The CDR3 has 14 amino acids. Germline V gene sequence: CDR1 MGHRA, CDR2 YSYEKL.

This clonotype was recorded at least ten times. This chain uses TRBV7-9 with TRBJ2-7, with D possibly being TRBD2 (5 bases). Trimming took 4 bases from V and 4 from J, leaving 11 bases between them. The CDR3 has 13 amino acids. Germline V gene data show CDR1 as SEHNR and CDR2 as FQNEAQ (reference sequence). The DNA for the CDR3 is TGTGCCAGCAGCTCTGGGAGAGGGTACGAGCAGTACTTC. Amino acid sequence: CASSSGRGYEQYF.

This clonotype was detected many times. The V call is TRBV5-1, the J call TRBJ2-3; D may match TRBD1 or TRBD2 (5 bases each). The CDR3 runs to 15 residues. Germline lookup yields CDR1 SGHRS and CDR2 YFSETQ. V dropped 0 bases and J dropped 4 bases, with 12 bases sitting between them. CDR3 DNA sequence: TGCGCCAGCAGCTTGGGAGGAAGAGGGGCAGATACGCAGTATTTT. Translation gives CASSLGGRGADTQYF.

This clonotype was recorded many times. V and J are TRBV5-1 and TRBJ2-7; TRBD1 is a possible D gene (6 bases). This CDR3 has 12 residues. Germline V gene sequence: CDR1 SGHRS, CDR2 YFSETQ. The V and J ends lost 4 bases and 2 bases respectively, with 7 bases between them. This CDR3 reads CASSPGAYEQYF. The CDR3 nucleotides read TGCGCCAGCAGCCCAGGGGCCTACGAGCAGTACTTC.

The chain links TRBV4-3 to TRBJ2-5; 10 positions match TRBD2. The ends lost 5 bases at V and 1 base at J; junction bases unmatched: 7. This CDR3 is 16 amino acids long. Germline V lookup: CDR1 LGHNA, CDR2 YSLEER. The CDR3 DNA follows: TGCGCCAGCAGCGAATGGACTAGCGGAGCCCAAGAGACCCAGTACTTC. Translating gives CASSEWTSGAQETQYF.

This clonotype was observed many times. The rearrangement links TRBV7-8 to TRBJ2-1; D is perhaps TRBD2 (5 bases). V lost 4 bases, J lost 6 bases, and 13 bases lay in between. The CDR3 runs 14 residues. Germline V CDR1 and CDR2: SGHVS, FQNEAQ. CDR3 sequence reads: CASSWLKRRNEQFF. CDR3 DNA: TGTGCCAGCAGCTGGCTGAAGCGGCGCAATGAGCAGTTCTTC.

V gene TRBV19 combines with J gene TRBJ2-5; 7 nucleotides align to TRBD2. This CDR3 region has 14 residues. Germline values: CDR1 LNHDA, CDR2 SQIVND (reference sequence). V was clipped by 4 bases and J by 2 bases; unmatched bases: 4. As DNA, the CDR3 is TGTGCCAGTAGTAGGCTAGCGGATCAAGAGACCCAGTACTTC. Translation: CASSRLADQETQYF. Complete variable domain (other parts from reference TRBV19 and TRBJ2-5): DGGITQSPKYLFRKEGQNVTLSCEQNLNHDAMYWYRQDPGQGLRLIYYSQIVNDFQKGDIAEGYSVSREKKESFPLTVTSAQKNPTAFYLCASSRLADQETQYFGPGTRLLVL.

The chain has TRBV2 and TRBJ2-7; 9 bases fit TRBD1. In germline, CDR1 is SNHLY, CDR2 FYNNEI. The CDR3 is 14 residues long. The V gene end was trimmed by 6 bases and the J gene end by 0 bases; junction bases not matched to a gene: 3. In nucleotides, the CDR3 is TGTGCCAGCAGGCGGGACAGGGTCTCCTACGAGCAGTACTTC. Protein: CASRRDRVSYEQYF.

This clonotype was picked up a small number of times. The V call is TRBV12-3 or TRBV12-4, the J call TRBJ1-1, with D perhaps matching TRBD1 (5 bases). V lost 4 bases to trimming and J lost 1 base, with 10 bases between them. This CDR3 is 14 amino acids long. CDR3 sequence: CASSSDMGNTEAFF. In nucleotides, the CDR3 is TGTGCCAGCAGTTCGGACATGGGGAACACTGAAGCTTTCTTT.

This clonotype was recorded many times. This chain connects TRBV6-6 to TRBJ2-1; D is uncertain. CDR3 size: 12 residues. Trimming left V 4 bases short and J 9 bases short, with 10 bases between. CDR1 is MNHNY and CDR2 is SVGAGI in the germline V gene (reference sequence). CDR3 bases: TGTGCCAGCAGTTTTGGGGTCGGTGAGCAGTTCTTC. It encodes CASSFGVGEQFF.

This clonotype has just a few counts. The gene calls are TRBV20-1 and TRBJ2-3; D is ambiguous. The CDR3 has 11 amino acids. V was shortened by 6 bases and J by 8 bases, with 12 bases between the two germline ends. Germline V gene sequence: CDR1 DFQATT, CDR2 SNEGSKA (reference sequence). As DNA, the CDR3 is TGCAGTGCCCCCGACTTGGTTACGCAGTATTTT. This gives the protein CSAPDLVTQYF.

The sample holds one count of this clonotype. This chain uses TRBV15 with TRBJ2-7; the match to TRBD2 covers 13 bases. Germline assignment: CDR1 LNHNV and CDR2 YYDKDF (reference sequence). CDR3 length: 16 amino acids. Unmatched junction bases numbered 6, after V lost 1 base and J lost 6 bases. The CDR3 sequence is CATSRAGTSGTREQYF. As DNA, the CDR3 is TGTGCCACCAGCAGAGCTGGGACTAGCGGGACTCGCGAGCAGTACTTC.

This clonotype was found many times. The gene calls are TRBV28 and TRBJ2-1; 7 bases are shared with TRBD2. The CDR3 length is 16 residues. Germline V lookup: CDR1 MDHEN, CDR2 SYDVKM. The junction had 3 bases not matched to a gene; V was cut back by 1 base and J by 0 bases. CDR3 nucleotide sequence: TGTGCCAGCAGTTTATTTAGCGGGCACTCCTACAATGAGCAGTTCTTC. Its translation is CASSLFSGHSYNEQFF.

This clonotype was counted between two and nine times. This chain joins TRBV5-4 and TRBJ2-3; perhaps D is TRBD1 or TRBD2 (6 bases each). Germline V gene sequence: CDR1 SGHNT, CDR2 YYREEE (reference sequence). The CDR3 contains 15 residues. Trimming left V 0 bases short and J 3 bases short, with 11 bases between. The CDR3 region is CASSLDGGGTDTQYF. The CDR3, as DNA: TGTGCCAGCAGCTTGGATGGAGGGGGGACAGATACGCAGTATTTT. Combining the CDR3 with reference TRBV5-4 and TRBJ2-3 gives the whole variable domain ETGVTQSPTHLIKTRGQQVTLRCSSQSGHNTVSWYQQALGQGPQFIFQYYREEENGRGNFPPRFSGLQFPNYSSELNVNALELDDSALYLCASSLDGGGTDTQYFGPGTRLTVL.

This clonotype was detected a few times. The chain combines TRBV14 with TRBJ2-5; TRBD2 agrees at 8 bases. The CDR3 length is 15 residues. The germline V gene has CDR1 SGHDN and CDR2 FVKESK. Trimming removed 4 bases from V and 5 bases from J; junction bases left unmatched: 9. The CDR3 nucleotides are TGTGCCAGCAGCCCACTTGGACTAGCTGGGGAGACCCAGTACTTC. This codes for CASSPLGLAGETQYF.

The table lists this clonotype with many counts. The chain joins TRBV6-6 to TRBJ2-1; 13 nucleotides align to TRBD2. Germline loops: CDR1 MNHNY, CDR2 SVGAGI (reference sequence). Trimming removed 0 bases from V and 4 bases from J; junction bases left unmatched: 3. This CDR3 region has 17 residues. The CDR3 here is CASSYSWTSGSYNEQFF. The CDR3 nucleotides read TGTGCCAGCAGTTACTCGTGGACTAGCGGGAGTTACAATGAGCAGTTCTTC.

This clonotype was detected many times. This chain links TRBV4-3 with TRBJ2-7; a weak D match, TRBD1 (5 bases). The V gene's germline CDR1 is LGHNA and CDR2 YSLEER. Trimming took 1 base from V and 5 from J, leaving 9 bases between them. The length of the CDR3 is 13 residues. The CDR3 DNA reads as TGCGCCAGCAGCCAAGCAGGGAACCACGAGCAGTACTTC. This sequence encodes CASSQAGNHEQYF.

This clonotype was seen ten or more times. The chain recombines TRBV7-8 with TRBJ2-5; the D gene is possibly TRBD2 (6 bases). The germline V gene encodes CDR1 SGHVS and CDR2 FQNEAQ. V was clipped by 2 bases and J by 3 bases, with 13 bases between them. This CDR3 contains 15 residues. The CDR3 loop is CASSLYAGLKETQYF. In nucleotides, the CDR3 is TGTGCCAGCAGCTTATATGCGGGGTTAAAAGAGACCCAGTACTTC.

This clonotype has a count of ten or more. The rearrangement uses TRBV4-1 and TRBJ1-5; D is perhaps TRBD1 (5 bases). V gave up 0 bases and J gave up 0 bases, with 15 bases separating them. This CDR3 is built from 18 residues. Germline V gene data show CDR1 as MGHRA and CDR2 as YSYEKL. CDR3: CASSQDGAGAYSNQPQHF. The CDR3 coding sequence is TGCGCCAGCAGCCAAGATGGGGCGGGAGCGTATAGCAATCAGCCCCAGCATTTT.

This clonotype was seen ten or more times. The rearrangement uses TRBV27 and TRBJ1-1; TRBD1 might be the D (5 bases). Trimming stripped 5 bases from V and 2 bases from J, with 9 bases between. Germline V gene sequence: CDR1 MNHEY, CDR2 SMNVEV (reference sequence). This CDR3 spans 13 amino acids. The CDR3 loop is CASSRWGNTEAFF. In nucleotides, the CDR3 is TGTGCCAGCAGTCGATGGGGCAACACTGAAGCTTTCTTT.

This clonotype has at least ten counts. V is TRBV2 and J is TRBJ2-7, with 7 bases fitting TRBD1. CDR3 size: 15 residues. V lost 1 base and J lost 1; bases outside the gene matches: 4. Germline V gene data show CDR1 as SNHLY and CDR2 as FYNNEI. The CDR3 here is CASSEGPDRSYEQYF. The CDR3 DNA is TGTGCCAGCAGTGAAGGGCCGGACAGGTCCTACGAGCAGTACTTC.

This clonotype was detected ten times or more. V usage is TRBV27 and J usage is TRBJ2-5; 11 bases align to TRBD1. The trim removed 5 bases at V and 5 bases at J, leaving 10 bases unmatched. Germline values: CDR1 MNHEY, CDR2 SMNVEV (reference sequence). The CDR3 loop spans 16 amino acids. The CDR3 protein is CASSARGTGGPETQYF. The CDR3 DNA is TGTGCCAGCAGTGCCAGAGGGACAGGGGGTCCCGAGACCCAGTACTTC.

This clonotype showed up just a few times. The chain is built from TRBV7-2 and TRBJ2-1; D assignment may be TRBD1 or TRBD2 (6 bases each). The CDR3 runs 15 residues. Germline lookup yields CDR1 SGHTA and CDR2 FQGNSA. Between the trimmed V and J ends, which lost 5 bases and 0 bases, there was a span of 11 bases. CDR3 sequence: CASSRGRSSYNEQFF. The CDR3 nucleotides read TGTGCCAGCAGCCGGGGGCGGAGCTCCTACAATGAGCAGTTCTTC.

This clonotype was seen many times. CDR3 nucleotides: TGTGCCAGCACTACCCCAGGGGCCCATTCACCCCTCCACTTT. Translated: CASTTPGAHSPLHF. V is TRBV27 and J is TRBJ1-6, with D maybe TRBD1 (6 bases). CDR1 and CDR2 (germline): MNHEY, SMNVEV (reference sequence). This CDR3 comprises 14 residues. V was shortened by 7 bases and J by 8 bases, with 15 bases between the two germline ends.

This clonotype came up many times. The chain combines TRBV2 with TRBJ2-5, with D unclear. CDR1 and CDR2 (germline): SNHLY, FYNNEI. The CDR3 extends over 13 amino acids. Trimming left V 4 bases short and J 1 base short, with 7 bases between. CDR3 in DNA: TGTGCCAGCAGTGTGCGGCTCCAAGAGACCCAGTACTTC. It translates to CASSVRLQETQYF.

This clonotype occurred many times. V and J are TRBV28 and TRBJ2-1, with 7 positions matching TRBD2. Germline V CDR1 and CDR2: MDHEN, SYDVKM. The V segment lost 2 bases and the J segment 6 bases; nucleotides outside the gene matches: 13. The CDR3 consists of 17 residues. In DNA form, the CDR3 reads TGTGCCAGCAGTTTACGATCAAGGACTAGGTCTCCCAATGAGCAGTTCTTC. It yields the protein CASSLRSRTRSPNEQFF.